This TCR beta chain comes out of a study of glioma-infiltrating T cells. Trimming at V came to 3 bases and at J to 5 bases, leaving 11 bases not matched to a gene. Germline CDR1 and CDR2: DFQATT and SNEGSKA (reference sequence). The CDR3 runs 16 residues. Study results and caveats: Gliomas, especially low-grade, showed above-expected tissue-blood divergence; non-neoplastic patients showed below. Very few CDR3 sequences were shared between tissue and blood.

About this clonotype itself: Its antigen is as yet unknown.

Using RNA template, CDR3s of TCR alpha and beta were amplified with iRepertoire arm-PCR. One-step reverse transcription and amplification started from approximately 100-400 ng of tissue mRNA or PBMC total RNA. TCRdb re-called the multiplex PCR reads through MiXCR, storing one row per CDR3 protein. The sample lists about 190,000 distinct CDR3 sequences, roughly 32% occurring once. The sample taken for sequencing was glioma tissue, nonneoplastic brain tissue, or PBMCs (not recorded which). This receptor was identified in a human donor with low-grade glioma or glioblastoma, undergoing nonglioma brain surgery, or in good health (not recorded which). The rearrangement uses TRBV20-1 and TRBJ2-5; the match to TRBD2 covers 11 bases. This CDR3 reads CSAREGIAGGRETQYF. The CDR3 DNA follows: TGCAGTGCTAGGGAGGGAATAGCGGGAGGGCGCGAGACCCAGTACTTC.